These 9 T cell receptor beta chains were all obtained from the same sample, sequenced in a study of immune evolution from preneoplasia to lung adenocarcinoma. Profiled with immunoSEQ multiplex PCR; TCRdb holds only in-frame clones, not every one. Of about 8,000 clones in the sample, 70% to 90% are singletons; the top ten hold roughly 6.6%. Sequenced material: FFPE adjacent normal lung tissue. The receptors were sampled from a person aged 70 to 85 with lung adenocarcinoma.

The rearrangement joins TRBV11-1 to TRBJ2-7; 8 bases align to TRBD1. The CDR3 runs 14 residues. CDR1 is SGHAT and CDR2 is FQDESV in the germline V gene (reference sequence). J was trimmed by 4 bases and V by 5 bases; bases with no gene match: 7. The CDR3 DNA reads as TGTGCCAGCAGCACCGGGACAGGCCGTTACGAGCAGTACTTC. Its protein is CASSTGTGRYEQYF.

V usage is TRBV29-1 and J usage is TRBJ2-5; 8 nucleotides align to TRBD2. V lost 4 bases to trimming and J lost 2 bases; unmatched junction nucleotides: 9. CDR1 and CDR2 from the germline V gene are SQVTM and ANQGSEA. The CDR3 is 15 residues long. CDR3 sequence reads: CSVAPLAGAQETQYF. The CDR3 region has the DNA TGCAGCGTTGCCCCCCTAGCGGGTGCACAAGAGACCCAGTACTTC.

The table lists this clone with a count of one. The junction does not match germline at one end; this may be a read error. The genes are TRBV18 and TRBJ1-1; tentatively, D is TRBD1 (6 bases). The length of the CDR3 is 15 residues. From germline, CDR1 is KGHSH and CDR2 LQKENI. CDR3 protein: CASSQFSDRNSEAFF. The CDR3 DNA follows: TGTGCCAGCTCACAATTCTCCGACAGGAACTCTGAAGCTTTCTTT.

The sample holds one count of this clone. The V gene is TRBV5-1, the J gene TRBJ2-1; 7 nucleotides align to TRBD1. The CDR3 is 17 residues long. Germline V lookup: CDR1 SGHRS, CDR2 YFSETQ. J gave up 2 bases and V 4 bases, and 12 bases lay outside the gene matches. The CDR3 DNA follows: TGCGCCAGCAGCAATCGGGTGACAGGGAACCCCTACAATGAGCAGTTCTTC. Translation gives CASSNRVTGNPYNEQFF. The full variable domain, with the rest looked up from reference TRBV5-1 and TRBJ2-1, is KAGVTQTPRYLIKTRGQQVTLSCSPISGHRSVSWYQQTPGQGLQFLFEYFSETQRNKGNFPGRFSGRQFSNSRSEMNVSTLELGDSALYLCASSNRVTGNPYNEQFFGPGTRLTVL.

This clone was detected once. J is TRBJ2-7 and V is TRBV28; 10 nucleotides align to TRBD1. This CDR3 has 15 residues. Germline V gives CDR1 MDHEN, CDR2 SYDVKM. The V and J ends lost 5 bases and 6 bases, in that order; junction bases with no gene match: 10. The CDR3 spells CASSPPGTGVGEQYF. The CDR3 DNA follows: TGTGCCAGCAGTCCGCCCGGGACAGGGGTCGGCGAGCAGTACTTC.

This clone was recorded a few times. The chain links TRBV7-9 to TRBJ2-1; 10 bases are a match to TRBD2. V lost 8 bases and J lost 3; bases outside the gene matches: 10. CDR3 length equals 16 residues. CDR1 SEHNR and CDR2 FQNEAQ come from the germline V gene (reference sequence). The CDR3 here is CASRTRTSGIYNEQFF. The CDR3 region has the DNA TGTGCCAGCCGAACTCGTACTAGCGGGATCTACAATGAGCAGTTCTTC.

J is TRBJ1-2 and V is TRBV2, with 9 bases identical to TRBD1. Germline lookup yields CDR1 SNHLY and CDR2 FYNNEI. Trimming cost V 7 bases and J 8 bases; bases outside gene matches: 17. The CDR3 length is 16 residues. The CDR3 bases are TGTGCCAGCAATGACCCGGGACAGGGCGAGACTAGGGGCTACACCTTC. Encoded protein: CASNDPGQGETRGYTF.

The J gene is TRBJ1-2, the V gene TRBV5-1; D uncertain. The CDR3 is 17 residues long. V lost 0 bases, J lost 4 bases, and 19 bases lay in between. The germline gives CDR1 SGHRS, CDR2 YFSETQ. For the CDR3, the DNA is TGCGCCAGCAGCTTGGTCGGACGGAACAGCCCCTCCTATGGCTACACCTTC. It specifies CASSLVGRNSPSYGYTF.

CDR3 DNA: TGTGCCAGCGGGGCGGTAATGAACACTGAAGCTTTCTTT. Its translation: CASGAVMNTEAFF. This chain connects TRBV28 to TRBJ1-1, with a weak D call TRBD1 (5 bases). V lost 8 bases and J 0 bases, leaving 10 bases between the germline ends. The CDR3 spans 13 residues. The V gene's germline CDR1 is MDHEN and CDR2 SYDVKM.